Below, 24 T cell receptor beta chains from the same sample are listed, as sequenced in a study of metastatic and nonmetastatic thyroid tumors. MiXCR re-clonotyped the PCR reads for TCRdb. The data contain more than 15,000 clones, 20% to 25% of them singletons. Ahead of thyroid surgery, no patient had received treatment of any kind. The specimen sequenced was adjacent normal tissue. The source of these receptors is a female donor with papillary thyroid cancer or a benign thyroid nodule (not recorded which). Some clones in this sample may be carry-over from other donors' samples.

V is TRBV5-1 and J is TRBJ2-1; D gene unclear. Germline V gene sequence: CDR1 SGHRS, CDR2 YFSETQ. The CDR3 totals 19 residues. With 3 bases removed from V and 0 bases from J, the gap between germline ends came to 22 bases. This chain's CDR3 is CASSSRSSEGQFSYNEQFF. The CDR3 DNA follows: TGCGCCAGCAGCTCGCGGTCGTCCGAAGGTCAATTCTCCTACAATGAGCAGTTCTTC. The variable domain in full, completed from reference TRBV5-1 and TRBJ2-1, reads KAGVTQTPRYLIKTRGQQVTLSCSPISGHRSVSWYQQTPGQGLQFLFEYFSETQRNKGNFPGRFSGRQFSNSRSEMNVSTLELGDSALYLCASSSRSSEGQFSYNEQFFGPGTRLTVL.

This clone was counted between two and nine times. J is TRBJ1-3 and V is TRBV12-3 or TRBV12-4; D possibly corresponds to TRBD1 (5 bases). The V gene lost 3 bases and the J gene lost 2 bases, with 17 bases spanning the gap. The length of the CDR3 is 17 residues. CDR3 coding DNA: TGTGCCAGCAGTTTGGGCAGGGTGATAGGTACTGGAAACACCATATATTTT. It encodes CASSLGRVIGTGNTIYF.

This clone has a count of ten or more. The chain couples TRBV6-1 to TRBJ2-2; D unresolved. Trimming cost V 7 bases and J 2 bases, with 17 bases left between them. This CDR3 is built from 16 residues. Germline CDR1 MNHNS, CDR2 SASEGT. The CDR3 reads CASIPISSLNTGELFF. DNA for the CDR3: TGTGCCAGCATCCCGATCAGTTCCTTAAACACCGGGGAGCTGTTTTTT.

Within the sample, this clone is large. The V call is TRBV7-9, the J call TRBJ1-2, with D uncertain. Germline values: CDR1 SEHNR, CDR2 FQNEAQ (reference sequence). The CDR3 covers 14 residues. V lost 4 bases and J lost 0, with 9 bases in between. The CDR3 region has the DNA TGTGCCAGCAGCTCAAGCGGGGCTAACTATGGCTACACCTTC. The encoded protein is CASSSSGANYGYTF. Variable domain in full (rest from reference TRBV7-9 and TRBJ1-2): DTGVSQNPRHKITKRGQNVTFRCDPISEHNRLYWYRQTLGQGPEFLTYFQNEAQLEKSRLLSDRFSAERPKGSFSTLEIQRTEQGDSAMYLCASSSSGANYGYTFGSGTRLTVV.

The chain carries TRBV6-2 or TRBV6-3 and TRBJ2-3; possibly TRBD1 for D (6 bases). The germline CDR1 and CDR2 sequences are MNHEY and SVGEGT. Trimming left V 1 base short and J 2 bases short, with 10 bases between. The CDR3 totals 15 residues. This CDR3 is CASSYYRAPTDTQYF. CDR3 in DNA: TGTGCCAGCAGTTACTACAGGGCACCCACAGATACGCAGTATTTT.

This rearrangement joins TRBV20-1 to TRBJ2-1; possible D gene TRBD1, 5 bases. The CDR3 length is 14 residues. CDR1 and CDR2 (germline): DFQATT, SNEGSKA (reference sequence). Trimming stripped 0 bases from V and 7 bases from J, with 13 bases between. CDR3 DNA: TGCAGTGCTAGAGATCAGAAGGGGTTGAATGAGCAGTTCTTC. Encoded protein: CSARDQKGLNEQFF.

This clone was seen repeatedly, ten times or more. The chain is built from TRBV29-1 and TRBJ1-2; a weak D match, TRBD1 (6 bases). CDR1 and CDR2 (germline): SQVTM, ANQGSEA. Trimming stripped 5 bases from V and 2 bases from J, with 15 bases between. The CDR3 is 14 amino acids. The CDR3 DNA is TGCAGCGTTCCCCGACAGGACCTAAACTATGGCTACACCTTC. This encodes CSVPRQDLNYGYTF.

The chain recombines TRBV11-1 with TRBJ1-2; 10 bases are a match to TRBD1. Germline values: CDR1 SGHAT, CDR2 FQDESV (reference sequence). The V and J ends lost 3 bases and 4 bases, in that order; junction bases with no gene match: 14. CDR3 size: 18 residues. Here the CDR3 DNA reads TGTGCCAGCAGCTTTAGCCCCGGGACAGGGGATAGGGGCTATGGCTACACCTTC. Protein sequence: CASSFSPGTGDRGYGYTF.

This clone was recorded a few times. As DNA, the CDR3 is TGTGCCAGCACCGTCCGGGACAGGGAGTATGGCTACACCTTC. It codes for CASTVRDREYGYTF. The V and J genes are TRBV12-3 or TRBV12-4 and TRBJ1-2; TRBD1 agrees at 9 bases. V trimming: 7 bases; J trimming: 5 bases; junction bases outside the gene matches: 8. The CDR3 runs 14 residues.

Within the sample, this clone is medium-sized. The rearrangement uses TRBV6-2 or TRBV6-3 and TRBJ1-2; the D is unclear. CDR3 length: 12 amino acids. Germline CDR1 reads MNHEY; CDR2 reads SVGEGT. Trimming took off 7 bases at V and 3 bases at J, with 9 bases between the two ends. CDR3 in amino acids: CASTPGYYGYTF. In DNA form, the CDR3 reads TGTGCCAGCACCCCAGGATACTATGGCTACACCTTC.

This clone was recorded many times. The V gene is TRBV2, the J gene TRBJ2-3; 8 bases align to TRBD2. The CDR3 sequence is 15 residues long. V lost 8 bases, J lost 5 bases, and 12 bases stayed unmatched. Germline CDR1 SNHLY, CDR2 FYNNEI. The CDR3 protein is CASPAPAGEVDTQYF. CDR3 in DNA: TGTGCCAGCCCCGCCCCAGCGGGAGAAGTAGATACGCAGTATTTT. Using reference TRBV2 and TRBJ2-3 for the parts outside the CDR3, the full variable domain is EPEVTQTPSHQVTQMGQEVILRCVPISNHLYFYWYRQILGQKVEFLVSFYNNEISEKSEIFDDQFSVERPDGSNFTLKIRSTKLEDSAMYFCASPAPAGEVDTQYFGPGTRLTVL.

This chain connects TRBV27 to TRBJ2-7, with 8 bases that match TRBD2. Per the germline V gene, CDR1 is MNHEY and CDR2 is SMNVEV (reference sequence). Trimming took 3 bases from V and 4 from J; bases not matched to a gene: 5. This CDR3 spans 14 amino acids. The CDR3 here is CASSFREGVYEQYF. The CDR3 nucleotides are TGTGCCAGCAGTTTCCGGGAGGGCGTATACGAGCAGTACTTC.

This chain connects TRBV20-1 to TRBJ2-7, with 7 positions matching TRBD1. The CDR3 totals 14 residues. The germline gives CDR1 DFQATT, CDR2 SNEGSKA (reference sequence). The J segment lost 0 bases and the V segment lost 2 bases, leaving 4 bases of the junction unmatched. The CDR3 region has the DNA TGCAGTGCTAGATCTTACAGGGGCTCCTACGAGCAGTACTTC. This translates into CSARSYRGSYEQYF.

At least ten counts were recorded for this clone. The CDR3 bases are TGTGCCAGCAGCGTTTCTGGCCAGCCAGATACGCAGTATTTT. Translating it yields CASSVSGQPDTQYF. The chain couples TRBV9 to TRBJ2-3; no definite D call. Trimming removed 2 bases at V and 4 bases at J, with 11 bases between. The CDR3 has 14 residues. From germline, CDR1 is SGDLS and CDR2 YYNGEE.

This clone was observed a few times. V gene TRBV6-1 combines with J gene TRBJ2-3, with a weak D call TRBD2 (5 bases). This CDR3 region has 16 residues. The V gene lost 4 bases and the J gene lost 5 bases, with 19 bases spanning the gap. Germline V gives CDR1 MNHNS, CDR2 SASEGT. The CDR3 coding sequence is TGTGCCAGCAGTGTCGTATCGGACTCGGAGGTAGATACGCAGTATTTT. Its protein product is CASSVVSDSEVDTQYF.

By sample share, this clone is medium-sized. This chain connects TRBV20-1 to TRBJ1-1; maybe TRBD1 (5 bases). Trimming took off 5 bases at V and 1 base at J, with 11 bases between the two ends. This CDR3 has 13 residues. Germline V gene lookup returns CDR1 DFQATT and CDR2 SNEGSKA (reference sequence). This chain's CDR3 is CSARIDRNTEAFF. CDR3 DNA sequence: TGCAGTGCTCGCATAGACAGGAACACTGAAGCTTTCTTT.

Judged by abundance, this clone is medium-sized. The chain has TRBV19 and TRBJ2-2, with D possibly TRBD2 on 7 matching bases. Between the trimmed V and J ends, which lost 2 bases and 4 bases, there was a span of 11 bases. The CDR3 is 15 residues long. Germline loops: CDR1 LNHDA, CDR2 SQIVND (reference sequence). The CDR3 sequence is CASSIIGGGTGELFF. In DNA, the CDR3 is TGTGCCAGTAGTATAATAGGGGGGGGCACCGGGGAGCTGTTTTTT.

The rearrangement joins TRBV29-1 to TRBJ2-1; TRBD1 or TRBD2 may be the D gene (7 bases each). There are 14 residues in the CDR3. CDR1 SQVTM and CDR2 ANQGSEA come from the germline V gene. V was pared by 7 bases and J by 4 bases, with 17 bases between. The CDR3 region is CSARGGGVYNEQFF. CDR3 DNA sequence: TGCAGCGCCCGGGGAGGGGGCGTATACAATGAGCAGTTCTTC.

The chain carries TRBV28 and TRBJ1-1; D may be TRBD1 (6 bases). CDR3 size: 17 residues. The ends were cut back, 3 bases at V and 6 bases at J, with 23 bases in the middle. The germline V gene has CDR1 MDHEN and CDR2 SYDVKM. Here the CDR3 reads CASSFLSGGRIKAEAFF. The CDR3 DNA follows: TGTGCCAGCAGTTTCCTGAGTGGGGGGCGCATTAAGGCTGAAGCTTTCTTT.

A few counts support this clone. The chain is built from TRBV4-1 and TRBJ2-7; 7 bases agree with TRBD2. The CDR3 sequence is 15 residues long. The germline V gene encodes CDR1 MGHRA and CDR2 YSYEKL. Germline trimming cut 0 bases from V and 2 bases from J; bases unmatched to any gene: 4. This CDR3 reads CASSQDREVPYEQYF. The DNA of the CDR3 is TGCGCCAGCAGCCAAGATCGGGAGGTTCCCTACGAGCAGTACTTC.

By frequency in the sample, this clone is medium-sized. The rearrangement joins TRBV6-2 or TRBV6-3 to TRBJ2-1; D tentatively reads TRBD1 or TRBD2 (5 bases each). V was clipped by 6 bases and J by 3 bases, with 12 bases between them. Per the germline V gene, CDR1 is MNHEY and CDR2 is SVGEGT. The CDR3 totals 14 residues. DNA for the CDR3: TGTGCCAGCAGCTCCTTTGGGGGCTACAATGAGCAGTTCTTC. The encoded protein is CASSSFGGYNEQFF.

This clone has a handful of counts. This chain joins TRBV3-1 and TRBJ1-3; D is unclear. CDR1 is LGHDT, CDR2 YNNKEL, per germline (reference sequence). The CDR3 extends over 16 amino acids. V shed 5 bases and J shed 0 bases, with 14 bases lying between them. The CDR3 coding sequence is TGTGCCAGCAGCAAAGGCAGGTCGGGCTCTGGAAACACCATATATTTT. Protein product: CASSKGRSGSGNTIYF.

The CDR3 DNA reads as TGTGCCAGCAGTTACTCGTTTGGCGGGGGGCGGACTACCTACGAGCAGTACTTC. Translating gives CASSYSFGGGRTTYEQYF. The rearrangement uses TRBV6-2 or TRBV6-3 and TRBJ2-7, with 8 bases lining up with TRBD2. V gave up 0 bases and J gave up 2 bases; unmatched junction bases: 12. The CDR3 is made up of 18 amino acids. From germline, CDR1 is MNHEY and CDR2 SVGEGT.

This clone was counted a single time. This CDR3 reads CAWSGNSVEDTQYF. The CDR3 region has the DNA TGTGCCTGGAGTGGTAATAGCGTTGAGGATACGCAGTATTTT. This chain links TRBV30 with TRBJ2-3, with D possibly TRBD2 on 5 matching bases. V shed 1 base and J shed 6 bases, with 14 bases lying between them. The CDR3 length is 14 residues. Germline CDR1 is GTSNPN and CDR2 is SVGIG (reference sequence).